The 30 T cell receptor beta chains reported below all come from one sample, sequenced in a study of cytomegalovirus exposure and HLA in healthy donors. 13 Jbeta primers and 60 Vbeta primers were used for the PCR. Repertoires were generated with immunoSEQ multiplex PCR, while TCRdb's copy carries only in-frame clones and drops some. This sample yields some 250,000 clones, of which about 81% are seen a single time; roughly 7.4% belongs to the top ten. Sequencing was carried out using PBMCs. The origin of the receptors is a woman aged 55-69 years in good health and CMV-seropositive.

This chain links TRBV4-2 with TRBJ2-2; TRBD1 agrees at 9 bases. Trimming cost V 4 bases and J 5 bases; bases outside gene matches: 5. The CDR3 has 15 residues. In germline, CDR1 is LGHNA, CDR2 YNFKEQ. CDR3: CASSRDRVSTGELFF. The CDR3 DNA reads TGTGCCAGCAGCCGGGACAGGGTATCGACCGGGGAGCTGTTTTTT.

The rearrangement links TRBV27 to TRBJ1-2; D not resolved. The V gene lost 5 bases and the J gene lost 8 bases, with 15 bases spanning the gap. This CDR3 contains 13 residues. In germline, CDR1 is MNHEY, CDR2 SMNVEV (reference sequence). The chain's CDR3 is CASSLAPGSGYTF. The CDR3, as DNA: TGTGCCAGCAGTCTAGCCCCGGGAAGCGGCTACACCTTC.

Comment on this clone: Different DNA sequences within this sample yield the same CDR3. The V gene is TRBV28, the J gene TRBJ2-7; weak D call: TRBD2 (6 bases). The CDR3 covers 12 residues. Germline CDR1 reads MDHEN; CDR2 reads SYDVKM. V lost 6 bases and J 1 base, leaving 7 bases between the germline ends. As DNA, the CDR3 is TGTGCCAGCAGCCGGGGGTCCTACGAGCAGTACTTC. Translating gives CASSRGSYEQYF.

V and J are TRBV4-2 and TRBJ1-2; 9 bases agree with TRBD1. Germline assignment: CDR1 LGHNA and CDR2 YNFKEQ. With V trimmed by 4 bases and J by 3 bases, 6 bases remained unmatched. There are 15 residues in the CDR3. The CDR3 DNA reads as TGTGCCAGCAGCCCCCGGGACAGGGTGGACTATGGCTACACCTTC. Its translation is CASSPRDRVDYGYTF.

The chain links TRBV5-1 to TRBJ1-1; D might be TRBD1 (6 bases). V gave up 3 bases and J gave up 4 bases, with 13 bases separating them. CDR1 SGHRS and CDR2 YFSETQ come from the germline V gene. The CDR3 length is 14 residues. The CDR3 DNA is TGCGCCAGCAGCTCCAGGGGAGGGGGCACTGAAGCTTTCTTT. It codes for CASSSRGGGTEAFF.

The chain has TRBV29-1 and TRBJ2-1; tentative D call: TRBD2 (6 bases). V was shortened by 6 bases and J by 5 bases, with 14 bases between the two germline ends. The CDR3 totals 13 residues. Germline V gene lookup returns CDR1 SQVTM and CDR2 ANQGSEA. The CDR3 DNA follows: TGCAGCGTGCGGGGACGGATGAACAATGAGCAGTTCTTC. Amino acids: CSVRGRMNNEQFF.

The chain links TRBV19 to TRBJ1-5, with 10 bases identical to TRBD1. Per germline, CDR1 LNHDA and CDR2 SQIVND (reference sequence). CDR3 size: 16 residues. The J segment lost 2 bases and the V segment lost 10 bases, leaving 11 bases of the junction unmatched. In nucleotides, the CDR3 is TGTGCCACCCGCTCGACAGGGGGCCTGGGCAATCAGCCCCAGCATTTT. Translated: CATRSTGGLGNQPQHF.

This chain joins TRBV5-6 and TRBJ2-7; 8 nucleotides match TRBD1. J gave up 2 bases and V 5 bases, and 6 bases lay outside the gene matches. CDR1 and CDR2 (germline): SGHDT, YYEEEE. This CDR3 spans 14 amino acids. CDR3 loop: CASRDRTGTYEQYF. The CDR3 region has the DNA TGTGCCAGCAGGGATCGGACAGGGACCTACGAGCAGTACTTC.

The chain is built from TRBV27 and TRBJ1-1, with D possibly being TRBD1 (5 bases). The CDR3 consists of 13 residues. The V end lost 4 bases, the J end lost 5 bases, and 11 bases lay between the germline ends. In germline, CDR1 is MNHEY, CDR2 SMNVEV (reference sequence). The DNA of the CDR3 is TGTGCCAGCAGTTCGGCGGGGGGTACTGAAGCTTTCTTT. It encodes CASSSAGGTEAFF.

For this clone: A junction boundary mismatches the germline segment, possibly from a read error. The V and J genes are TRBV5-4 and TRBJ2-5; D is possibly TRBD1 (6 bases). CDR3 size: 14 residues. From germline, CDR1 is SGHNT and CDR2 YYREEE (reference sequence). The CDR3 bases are TGTGCCAGCAGTTTGGGGGCACAGACGGAGACCCAGTACTTC. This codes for CASSLGAQTETQYF.

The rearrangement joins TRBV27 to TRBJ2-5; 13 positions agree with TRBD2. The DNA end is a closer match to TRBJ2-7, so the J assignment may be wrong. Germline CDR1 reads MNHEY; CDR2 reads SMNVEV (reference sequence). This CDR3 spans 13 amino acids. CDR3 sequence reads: CASGTSGIHEQYF. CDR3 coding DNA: TGTGCCAGCGGGACTAGCGGGATCCACGAGCAGTACTTC.

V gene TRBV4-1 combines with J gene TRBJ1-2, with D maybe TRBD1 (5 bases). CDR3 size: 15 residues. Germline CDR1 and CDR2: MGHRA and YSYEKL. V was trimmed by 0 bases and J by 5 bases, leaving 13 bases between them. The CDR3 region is CASSQEGGRGYGYTF. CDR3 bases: TGCGCCAGCAGCCAAGAGGGGGGTAGGGGTTATGGCTACACCTTC.

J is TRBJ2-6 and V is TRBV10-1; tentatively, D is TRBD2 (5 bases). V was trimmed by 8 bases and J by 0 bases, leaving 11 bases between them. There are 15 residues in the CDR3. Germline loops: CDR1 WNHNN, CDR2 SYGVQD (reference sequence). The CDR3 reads CASSGGRSGANVLTF. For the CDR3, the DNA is TGCGCCAGCTCAGGAGGACGCTCTGGGGCCAACGTCCTGACTTTC.

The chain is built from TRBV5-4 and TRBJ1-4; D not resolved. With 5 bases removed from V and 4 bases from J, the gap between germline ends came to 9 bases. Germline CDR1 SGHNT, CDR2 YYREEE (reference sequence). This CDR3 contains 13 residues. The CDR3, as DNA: TGTGCCAGCAGGGAGGCGGGTAATGAAAAACTGTTTTTT. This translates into CASREAGNEKLFF. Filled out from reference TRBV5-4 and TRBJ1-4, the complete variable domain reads ETGVTQSPTHLIKTRGQQVTLRCSSQSGHNTVSWYQQALGQGPQFIFQYYREEENGRGNFPPRFSGLQFPNYSSELNVNALELDDSALYLCASREAGNEKLFFGSGTQLSVL.

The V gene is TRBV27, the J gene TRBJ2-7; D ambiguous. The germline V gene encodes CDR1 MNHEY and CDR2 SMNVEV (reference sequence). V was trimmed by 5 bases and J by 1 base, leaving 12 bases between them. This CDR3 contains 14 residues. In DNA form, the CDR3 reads TGTGCCAGCAGTGTACTGAGGTTTTCCTACGAGCAGTACTTC. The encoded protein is CASSVLRFSYEQYF.

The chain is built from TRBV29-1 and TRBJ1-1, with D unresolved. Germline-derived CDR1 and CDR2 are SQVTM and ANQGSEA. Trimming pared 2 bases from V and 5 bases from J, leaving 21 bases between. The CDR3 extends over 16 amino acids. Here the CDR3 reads CSVELKEGPQGTEAFF. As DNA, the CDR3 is TGCAGCGTTGAATTGAAGGAGGGTCCACAAGGAACTGAAGCTTTCTTT.

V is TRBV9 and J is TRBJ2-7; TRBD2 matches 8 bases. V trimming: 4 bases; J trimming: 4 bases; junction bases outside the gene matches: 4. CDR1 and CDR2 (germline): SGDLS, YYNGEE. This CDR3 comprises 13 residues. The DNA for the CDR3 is TGTGCCAGCAGCCCCAGCGGGAGTTACGAGCAGTACTTC. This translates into CASSPSGSYEQYF. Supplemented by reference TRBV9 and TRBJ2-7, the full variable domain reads DSGVTQTPKHLITATGQRVTLRCSPRSGDLSVYWYQQSLDQGLQFLIQYYNGEERAKGNILERFSAQQFPDLHSELNLSSLELGDSALYFCASSPSGSYEQYFGPGTRLTVT.

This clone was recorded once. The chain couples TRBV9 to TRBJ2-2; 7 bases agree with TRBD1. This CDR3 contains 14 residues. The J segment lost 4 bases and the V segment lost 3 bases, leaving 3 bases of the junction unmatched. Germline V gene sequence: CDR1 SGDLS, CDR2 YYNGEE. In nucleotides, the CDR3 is TGTGCCAGCAGCGGGAGGACAGGCACCGGGGAGCTGTTTTTT. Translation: CASSGRTGTGELFF. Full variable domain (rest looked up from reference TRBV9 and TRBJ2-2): DSGVTQTPKHLITATGQRVTLRCSPRSGDLSVYWYQQSLDQGLQFLIQYYNGEERAKGNILERFSAQQFPDLHSELNLSSLELGDSALYFCASSGRTGTGELFFGEGSRLTVL.

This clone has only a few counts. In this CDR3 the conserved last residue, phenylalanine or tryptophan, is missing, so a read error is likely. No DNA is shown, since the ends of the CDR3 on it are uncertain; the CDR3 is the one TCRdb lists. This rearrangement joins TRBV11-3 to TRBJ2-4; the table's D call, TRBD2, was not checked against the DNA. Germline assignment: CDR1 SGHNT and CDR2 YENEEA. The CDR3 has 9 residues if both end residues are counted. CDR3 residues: CASSLVSGG.

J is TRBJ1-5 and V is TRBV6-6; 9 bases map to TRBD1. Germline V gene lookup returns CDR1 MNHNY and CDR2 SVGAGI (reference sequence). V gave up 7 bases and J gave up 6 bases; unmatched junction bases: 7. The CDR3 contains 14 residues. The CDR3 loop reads CASTSQGAGQPQHF. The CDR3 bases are TGTGCCAGCACCTCACAGGGGGCAGGTCAGCCCCAGCATTTT.

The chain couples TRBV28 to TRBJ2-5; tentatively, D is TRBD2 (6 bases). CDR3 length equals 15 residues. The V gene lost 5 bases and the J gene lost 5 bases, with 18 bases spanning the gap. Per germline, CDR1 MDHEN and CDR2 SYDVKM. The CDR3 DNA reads TGTGCCAGCAGTCCCCTAGGAGGGTTGGGGGAGACCCAGTACTTC. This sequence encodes CASSPLGGLGETQYF.

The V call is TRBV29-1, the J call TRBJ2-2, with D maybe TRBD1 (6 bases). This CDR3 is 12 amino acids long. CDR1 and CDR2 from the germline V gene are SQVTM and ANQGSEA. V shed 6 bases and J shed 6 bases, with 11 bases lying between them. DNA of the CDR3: TGCAGCGTCCAGGGGATATCCGGGGAGCTGTTTTTT. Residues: CSVQGISGELFF.

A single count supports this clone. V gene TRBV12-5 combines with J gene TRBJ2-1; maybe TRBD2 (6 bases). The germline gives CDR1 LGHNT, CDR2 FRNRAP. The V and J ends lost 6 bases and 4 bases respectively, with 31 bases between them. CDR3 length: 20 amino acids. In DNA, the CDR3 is TGTGCTAGTGGACCCTCGTACGTGCAGGGAACCCGGAGGGTTTACAATGAGCAGTTCTTC. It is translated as CASGPSYVQGTRRVYNEQFF.

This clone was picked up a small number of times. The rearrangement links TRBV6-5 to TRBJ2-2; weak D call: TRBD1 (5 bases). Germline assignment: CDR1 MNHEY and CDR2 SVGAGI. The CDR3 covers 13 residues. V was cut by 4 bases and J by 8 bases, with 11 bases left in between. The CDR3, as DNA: TGTGCCAGCAGTTCAGGGTTTTTGGGGGAGCTGTTTTTT. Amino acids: CASSSGFLGELFF.

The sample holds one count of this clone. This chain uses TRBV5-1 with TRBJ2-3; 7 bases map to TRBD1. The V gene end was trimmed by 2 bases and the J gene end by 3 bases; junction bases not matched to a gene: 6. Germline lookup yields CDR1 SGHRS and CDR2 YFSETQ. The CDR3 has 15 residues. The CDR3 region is CASSLMDRRTDTQYF. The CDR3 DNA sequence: TGCGCCAGCAGCTTAATGGACAGGAGGACAGATACGCAGTATTTT.

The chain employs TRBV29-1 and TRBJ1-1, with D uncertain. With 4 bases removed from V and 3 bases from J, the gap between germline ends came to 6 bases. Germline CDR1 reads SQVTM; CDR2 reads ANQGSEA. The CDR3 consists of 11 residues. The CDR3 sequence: CSVAGDTEAFF. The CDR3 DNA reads TGCAGCGTTGCCGGTGACACTGAAGCTTTCTTT.

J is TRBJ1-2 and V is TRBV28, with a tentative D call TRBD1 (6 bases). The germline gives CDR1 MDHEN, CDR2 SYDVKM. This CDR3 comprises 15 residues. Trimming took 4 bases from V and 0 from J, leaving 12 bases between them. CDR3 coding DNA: TGTGCCAGCAGTTCACAGACAGGCGCTAACTATGGCTACACCTTC. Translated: CASSSQTGANYGYTF.

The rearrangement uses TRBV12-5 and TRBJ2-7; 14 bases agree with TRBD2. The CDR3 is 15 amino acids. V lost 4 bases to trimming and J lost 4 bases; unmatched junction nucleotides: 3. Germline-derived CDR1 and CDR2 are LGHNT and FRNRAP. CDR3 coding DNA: TGTGCTAGTGGTTCCGGGACTAGCGGGAGTTACGAGCAGTACTTC. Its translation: CASGSGTSGSYEQYF.

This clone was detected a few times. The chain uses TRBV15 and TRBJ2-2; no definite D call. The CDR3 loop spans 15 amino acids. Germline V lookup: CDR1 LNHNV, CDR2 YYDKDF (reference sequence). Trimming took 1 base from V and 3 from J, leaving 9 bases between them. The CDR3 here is CATSRAIGYTGELFF. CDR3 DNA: TGTGCCACCAGCAGAGCGATCGGGTACACCGGGGAGCTGTTTTTT.

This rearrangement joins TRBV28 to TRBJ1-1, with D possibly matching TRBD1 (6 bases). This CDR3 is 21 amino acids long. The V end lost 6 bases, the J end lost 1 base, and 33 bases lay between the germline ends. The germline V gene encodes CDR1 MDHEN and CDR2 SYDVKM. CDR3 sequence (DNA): TGTGCCAGCAGGAGCGGGGGCTTTTTGGGAAACAAAGCAGACCAGAACACTGAAGCTTTCTTT. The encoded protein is CASRSGGFLGNKADQNTEAFF.